Listed below are T cell receptor beta chains from one sample, sequenced in a study of blood T cell repertoires in COVID-19. Profiled with immunoSEQ multiplex PCR; TCRdb holds only in-frame clones, not every one. Among approximately 170,000 clones listed, around four fifths were seen once. Sequenced material: peripheral blood. All receptors come from a woman between 65 and 79 years old with COVID-19, enrolled during active disease. CDR3s include the opening cysteine and the closing phenylalanine or tryptophan. Size is omitted from some rows. Given values are once, few, many or a class for expanded clones.

>TRBJ1-5|TRBV5-8|NA
CASSLRLGLRGQQPQHF
>TRBJ2-7|TRBV19|once
CASSTRGGRAPDEQYF
>TRBJ2-2|TRBV18|few
CASSQLLAGVPGELFF
>TRBJ2-7|TRBV27|NA
CASSLFPGSYEQYF
>TRBJ2-1|TRBV7-3|once
CASSFTRDSPGEQFF
>TRBJ1-1|TRBV19|NA
CASSNSGGTEAFF
>TRBJ1-1|TRBV6-2/TRBV6-3|NA
CASSYGGSGQANTEAFF
>TRBJ2-1|TRBV7-3|NA
CASSLAGDFYNEQFF
>TRBJ2-3|TRBV10-3|NA
CAIKGAAGADTQYF
>TRBJ1-1|TRBV2|NA
CASRGIRNTEAFF
>TRBJ2-7|TRBV29-1|NA
CSGYGTGPGLEYF
>TRBJ2-7|TRBV5-4|NA
CASSLVGLAGISYEQYF
>TRBJ2-5|TRBV19|few
CASSIEGRGRFQETQYF
>TRBJ1-5|TRBV19|NA
CASRSLSNQPQHF
>TRBJ1-4|TRBV2|NA
CASSPGVANEKLFF
>TRBJ2-5|TRBV5-6|NA
CASSQSRQGGKETQYF
>TRBJ2-3|TRBV7-2|NA
CASSEGHRTDTQYF
>TRBJ1-4|TRBV3-1/TRBV3-2|NA
CASSQEGTGMGEKLFF
>TRBJ2-7|TRBV27|NA
CASSPQVASGSYEQYF
>TRBJ2-5|TRBV9|NA
CASRAGGEETQYF
>TRBJ1-1|TRBV6-2/TRBV6-3|few
CASSYSQKSTEAFF
>TRBJ1-3|TRBV27|NA
CASSLSGDRGRDTIYF
>TRBJ1-1|TRBV27|NA
CASSTRDRANTEAFF
>TRBJ1-2|TRBV18|NA
CASSLAGGASSGYTF
>TRBJ2-7|TRBV29-1|NA
CSVQMGGTSAVF
>TRBJ1-2|TRBV19|NA
CASRETQGINYGYTF
>TRBJ1-3|TRBV29-1|NA
CSAEGWGNTIYF
>TRBJ2-6|TRBV19|NA
CASSMKGQGALPSGANVLTF
>TRBJ1-1|TRBV27|NA
CASRMGLMNTEAFF
>TRBJ1-2|TRBV11-3|once
CASSLGSGGGGGYTF
>TRBJ1-4|TRBV6-6|NA
CASSYGRGNEKLFF
>TRBJ2-3|TRBV7-2|NA
CASSAPPGTSGSTDTQYF
>TRBJ2-7|TRBV9|NA
CASSVGGTPSYEQYF
>TRBJ1-2|TRBV28|NA
CASTAGQGNYGYTF
>TRBJ1-3|TRBV6-5|NA
CASSNFGSSGNTIYF
>TRBJ2-7|TRBV7-2|NA
CASSSQTGVYEQYF
>TRBJ2-3|TRBV5-4|once
CASSLNRGSFKGTQYF
>TRBJ1-5|TRBV10-3|NA
CAISETGGEQPQHF
>TRBJ1-5|TRBV7-8|NA
CASSLIRGQPQHF
>TRBJ2-3|TRBV5-1|NA
CASSYGLAGGTDTQYF
>TRBJ1-4|TRBV5-1|NA
CASSSGASERKLFF
>TRBJ1-4|TRBV5-1|NA
CASSLEGGDEKLFF
>TRBJ1-2|TRBV4-1|NA
CASSQDVSGAYNYGYTF
>TRBJ1-5|TRBV5-1|NA
CASREGYSNQPQHF
>TRBJ2-1|TRBV19|NA
CASSIVRTKGNPEQFF
>TRBJ2-7|TRBV5-6|NA
CASSLPAGGPGQYF
>TRBJ2-7|TRBV18|NA
CASSDRVGYEQYF
>TRBJ1-6|TRBV7-9|NA
CASSLGLGYRVNSPLHF
>TRBJ2-7|TRBV6-2/TRBV6-3|NA
CASSLSPGLQQYF
>TRBJ1-5|TRBV7-8|NA
CASTRDRTNQPQHF
>TRBJ1-4|TRBV6-5|many
CASSSGRKLFF
>TRBJ1-1|TRBV4-1|few
CASSQDTGYSNVNTEAFF
>TRBJ1-1|TRBV14|NA
CASTESGTGVTEAFF
>TRBJ2-1|TRBV27|NA
CASSLSTVSSYNEQFF
>TRBJ2-2|TRBV27|NA
CASRPRRKIGELFF